This TCR beta chain was sequenced for a study of lymphopenia after photon versus proton radiotherapy (dated by TCRdb to between 2019 and 2020). Looking at the study overall: Photon and proton radiation therapy were compared by the study for their immunological effects in patients with gastrointestinal tumors who developed high-grade lymphopenia. The goal of the study was to describe how the two radiation modalities differ in their effects on the immune system. The cohort comprised 20 or so patients with gastrointestinal tumors who received either photon or proton therapy and then developed lymphopenia.

Overall study outcomes, separate from this receptor: After the lymphocyte count nadir, photon-treated repertoires showed oligoclonal expansion, especially of CD8+ Temra cells, which drove the drop in diversity. The survival association was examined only in patients who died, and the authors described better survival with proton therapy as a possibility, not as a demonstrated result. Across the cohort, an inverse correlation was found between a larger post-nadir drop in TCR diversity and overall survival time among patients who died. Proton-treated patients stayed relatively stable during treatment, while photon-treated patients lost naive T cells and TCR diversity and gained effector/memory populations.

Receptor amplification or capture employed the immunoSEQ multiplex PCR assay. T cell repertoires were profiled with deep sequencing of rearranged TCR beta loci together with multiparametric flow cytometry. Drawn from immuneACCESS, this table holds only the in-frame rearrangements with V and J called that TCRdb kept. Clones are partly lost; checked studies trace under half to an unresolved V gene and leave the rest unexplained. The sample contains about 19,000 clones, 90% to 95% of them found a single time. The ten top clones hold roughly 6.6% of the sample. As to this clone: The antigen this receptor binds is unknown. No much larger clone exists at a distance of one base, and base qualities are not known.

Reading from cysteine to phenylalanine, the CDR3 counts 14 amino acids. Kept here is only the CDR3 DNA, which spans 42 bases and is read in frame from base 1. V and J are trimmed by 2 bases and 7 bases, and the gene matches miss 6 bases of the junction. CDR1 MNHNY and CDR2 SVGAGI were looked up in the germline V gene (reference sequence). The rearrangement joined TRBV6-6 to TRBJ1-2, with 8 bases matching TRBD1. This receptor was identified in a man between 60 and 70 years old with pancreatic cancer. The sequences come from peripheral blood, collected from a patient treated with photon-based radiotherapy. The DNA sequence is as follows: TGTGCCAGCAGTTACCCGTCAGGGGGCGGTGGCTACACCTTC. This is translated as CASSYPSGGGGYTF.